This passage covers 29 T cell receptor beta chains from one sample sequenced in a study of blood T cell repertoires in COVID-19 (dated by TCRdb to between 2020 and 2021). The library was made by the immunoSEQ multiplex PCR assay. TCRdb limited this immuneACCESS table to in-frame rearrangements with V and J called. A share of clones is missing; checked studies link under half to unresolved V genes, and the rest is unexplained. Present in this sample are around 92,000 clones, roughly nine tenths of which were seen just once. Approximately 5.2% of the sample belongs to the ten largest clones. The sample comprised peripheral blood. These receptors were obtained from a woman at least 80 years old with active COVID-19.

Details on this clone: It is unclear where the CDR3 begins or ends on the DNA, so no DNA is shown, and the CDR3 is as TCRdb lists it. The rearrangement joins TRBV3-1 (or the pseudogene TRBV3-2) to TRBJ2-7; TRBD2 reflects the table's D call only, with no check against the DNA. Germline V gene sequence: CDR1 LGHDT, CDR2 YNNKEL (reference sequence). The CDR3 extends over 11 residues, inclusive of both ends. Here the CDR3 reads CASSTSGEQYF.

V and J are TRBV28 and TRBJ2-7; TRBD1 aligns across 8 bases. The CDR3 has 17 amino acids. V gave up 5 bases and J gave up 3 bases; unmatched junction bases: 15. Germline values: CDR1 MDHEN, CDR2 SYDVKM. This CDR3 is CASSPRTGYDGVYEQYF. Written as DNA, the CDR3 is TGTGCCAGCAGTCCGAGGACAGGGTATGACGGGGTCTACGAGCAGTACTTC.

The chain is built from TRBV18 and TRBJ2-5; TRBD2 matches 7 bases. The V gene end was trimmed by 2 bases and the J gene end by 1 base; junction bases not matched to a gene: 1. CDR1 is KGHSH, CDR2 LQKENI, per germline. The CDR3 has 14 residues. The CDR3 DNA follows: TGTGCCAGCTCACCAGGGGGGGGCCAAGAGACCCAGTACTTC. This encodes CASSPGGGQETQYF.

V and J are TRBV28 and TRBJ2-7, with TRBD2 matching 14 bases. The V segment lost 1 base and the J segment 4 bases; nucleotides outside the gene matches: 3. This CDR3 has 16 residues. The germline V gene has CDR1 MDHEN and CDR2 SYDVKM. For the CDR3, the DNA is TGTGCCAGCAGTTTATATGGGACTAGCGGGAGTTACGAGCAGTACTTC. Translation gives CASSLYGTSGSYEQYF.

The V gene is TRBV30, the J gene TRBJ1-5; 7 bases are shared with TRBD1. The CDR3 has 16 residues. CDR1 is GTSNPN, CDR2 SVGIG, per germline (reference sequence). Trimming cost V 3 bases and J 1 base; bases outside gene matches: 9. CDR3 sequence (DNA): TGTGCCTGGAGCGAAGGACAGGTGCTCAGCAATCAGCCCCAGCATTTT. Translation: CAWSEGQVLSNQPQHF.

The V call is TRBV4-1, the J call TRBJ2-4; 11 bases match TRBD1. Germline CDR1 is MGHRA and CDR2 is YSYEKL. V lost 1 base and J lost 2; bases outside the gene matches: 4. The CDR3 extends over 17 amino acids. The CDR3 spells CASSQGTGGRTKNIQYF. The DNA for the CDR3 is TGCGCCAGCAGCCAAGGGACAGGGGGCAGGACCAAAAACATTCAGTACTTC.

The chain couples TRBV29-1 to TRBJ2-5; the match to TRBD1 covers 8 bases. J gave up 4 bases and V 2 bases, and 6 bases lay outside the gene matches. The CDR3 length is 14 residues. Per germline, CDR1 SQVTM and CDR2 ANQGSEA. CDR3 region: CSVESLRGRETQYF. The CDR3 DNA is TGCAGCGTTGAATCTCTCAGGGGGCGAGAGACCCAGTACTTC.

This chain links TRBV5-6 with TRBJ2-1; unclear D gene. V shed 1 base and J shed 3 bases, with 2 bases lying between them. The CDR3 spans 12 residues. CDR1 SGHDT and CDR2 YYEEEE come from the germline V gene. The CDR3 DNA reads as TGTGCCAGCAGCTTGCTCTACAATGAGCAGTTCTTC. This translates into CASSLLYNEQFF.

V usage is TRBV5-5 and J usage is TRBJ1-1; 7 bases fit TRBD1. Germline trimming cut 3 bases from V and 1 base from J; bases unmatched to any gene: 3. The CDR3 is 14 residues long. Germline V gene lookup returns CDR1 SGHKS and CDR2 YYEKEE (reference sequence). The CDR3, as DNA: TGTGCCAGCAGCTACAGGGGCCGGAACACTGAAGCTTTCTTT. Residues: CASSYRGRNTEAFF.

This clone was seen once. This CDR3 is CASSIFGDTEAFF. In nucleotides, the CDR3 is TGTGCCAGCAGTATCTTCGGGGACACTGAAGCTTTCTTT. The chain joins TRBV25-1 to TRBJ1-1; D uncertain. The CDR3 extends over 13 amino acids. Germline lookup yields CDR1 MGHDK and CDR2 SYGVNS. Trimming took 5 bases from V and 3 from J, leaving 10 bases between them.

This chain links TRBV24-1 with TRBJ2-3, with TRBD2 matching over 11 bases. Germline V gene data show CDR1 as KGHDR and CDR2 as SFDVKD. CDR3 size: 21 residues. V dropped 0 bases and J dropped 1; count of bases not matched to a gene: 14. The CDR3 DNA follows: TGTGCCACCAGTGATTTGATGACTAGCGGGAAGTTACCGTTCGGCACAGATACGCAGTATTTT. As protein: CATSDLMTSGKLPFGTDTQYF.

The V and J genes are TRBV3-1 (or the pseudogene TRBV3-2) and TRBJ1-2; TRBD1 is a possible D gene (6 bases). The germline gives CDR1 LGHDT, CDR2 YNNKEL (reference sequence). The CDR3 runs 14 residues. V lost 4 bases, J lost 6 bases, and 15 bases lay in between. CDR3 residues: CASSPGTRENGYTF. The CDR3 region has the DNA TGTGCCAGCAGCCCCGGGACACGCGAAAATGGCTACACCTTC.

This clone was seen once. The V gene is TRBV10-3, the J gene TRBJ1-3, with D unresolved. Germline assignment: CDR1 ENHRY and CDR2 SYGVKD. The CDR3 has 13 amino acids. V was pared by 6 bases and J by 4 bases, with 10 bases between. In DNA form, the CDR3 reads TGTGCCATCAGCGCTGAGAGGGGAAACACCATATATTTT. It specifies CAISAERGNTIYF.

This chain joins TRBV5-6 and TRBJ2-2; possibly TRBD1 for D (6 bases). The germline V gene encodes CDR1 SGHDT and CDR2 YYEEEE. This CDR3 has 16 residues. Trimming removed 0 bases at V and 0 bases at J, with 9 bases between. This chain's CDR3 is CASSLVWTANTGELFF. The CDR3 nucleotides read TGTGCCAGCAGCTTGGTCTGGACAGCGAACACCGGGGAGCTGTTTTTT.

Only one count was recorded for this clone. V usage is TRBV6-2 or TRBV6-3 and J usage is TRBJ2-2, with TRBD2 identical over 8 bases. This CDR3 has 16 amino acids. The V segment lost 5 bases and the J segment 5 bases; nucleotides outside the gene matches: 10. Germline CDR1 and CDR2: MNHEY and SVGEGT. In DNA form, the CDR3 reads TGTGCCAGCAGTACCCCCGGGACTAGTTATACCGGGGAGCTGTTTTTT. Translated: CASSTPGTSYTGELFF.

The J gene is TRBJ2-2, the V gene TRBV7-2; unclear D gene. The CDR3 is made up of 15 amino acids. Trimming removed 7 bases from V and 3 bases from J, with 15 bases in between. CDR1 is SGHTA, CDR2 FQGNSA, per germline. CDR3 in amino acids: CASTGSVSDTGELFF. As DNA, the CDR3 is TGTGCCAGCACCGGTTCCGTTTCGGACACCGGGGAGCTGTTTTTT.

The V call is TRBV19, the J call TRBJ2-7; 8 bases line up with TRBD1. Per the germline V gene, CDR1 is LNHDA and CDR2 is SQIVND (reference sequence). The CDR3 has 14 residues. The V and J ends lost 10 bases and 2 bases, in that order; junction bases with no gene match: 10. The DNA for the CDR3 is TGTGCCACCTCACTCGGGACAGGACCCTACGAGCAGTACTTC. It encodes CATSLGTGPYEQYF.

This clone was seen a single time. The chain employs TRBV21-1 and TRBJ2-1; TRBD2 reflects the table's D call only, with no check against the DNA. TRBV21-1 is annotated as a pseudogene. CDR3 length: 16 residues. The CDR3: CASSKEPSGDRNEQFF. The CDR3 DNA is TGTGCCAGCAGCAAAGAACCTAGCGGGGACCGCAATGAGCAGTTCTTC.

V and J are TRBV7-2 and TRBJ2-2; perhaps TRBD2 as D (5 bases). The V end was cut by 4 bases, the J end by 1 base, with 16 bases between. This CDR3 contains 17 residues. CDR1 is SGHTA, CDR2 FQGNSA, per germline. CDR3 region: CASSSLWRRRNTGELFF. As DNA, the CDR3 is TGTGCCAGCAGCTCCCTTTGGCGGAGGAGGAACACCGGGGAGCTGTTTTTT. Based on the CDR3 plus reference TRBV7-2 and TRBJ2-2, the full variable domain is GAGVSQSPSNKVTEKGKDVELRCDPISGHTALYWYRQSLGQGLEFLIYFQGNSAPDKSGLPSDRFSAERTGGSVSTLTIQRTQQEDSAVYLCASSSLWRRRNTGELFFGEGSRLTVL.

The chain links TRBV7-6 to TRBJ2-1, with 11 bases that match TRBD2. V gave up 4 bases and J gave up 3 bases; unmatched junction bases: 2. CDR1 is SGHVS, CDR2 FNYEAQ, per germline. The CDR3 loop spans 15 amino acids. The CDR3 DNA reads TGTGCCAGCAGCTGGGGACTAGCGGACTACAATGAGCAGTTCTTC. Translation: CASSWGLADYNEQFF.

Concerning this clone: A read error may produce the germline difference seen at one junction end. The gene calls are TRBV5-1 and TRBJ2-3; D is possibly TRBD2 (6 bases). This CDR3 spans 12 amino acids. Germline assignment: CDR1 SGHRS and CDR2 YFSETQ. CDR3 in DNA: TGCGCCAGCAGGACTAGTGCCTCCCACATTGGTTTT. This gives the protein CASRTSASHIGF.

The chain recombines TRBV3-1 (or the pseudogene TRBV3-2) with TRBJ2-2; TRBD2 agrees at 13 bases. This CDR3 spans 19 amino acids. CDR1 is LGHDT and CDR2 is YNNKEL in the germline V gene (reference sequence). V trimming: 4 bases; J trimming: 1 base; junction bases outside the gene matches: 9. The CDR3 is CASSRQLAGGPKNTGELFF. Written as DNA, the CDR3 is TGTGCCAGCAGCCGCCAACTAGCGGGAGGGCCTAAGAACACCGGGGAGCTGTTTTTT.

This chain links TRBV6-2 or TRBV6-3 with TRBJ2-7; 8 positions match TRBD2. CDR3 length: 14 amino acids. From germline, CDR1 is MNHEY and CDR2 SVGEGT. With 5 bases clipped from V and 6 bases from J, the junction kept 9 bases outside the gene matches. Here the CDR3 DNA reads TGTGCCAGCAGTGGGACACTAGCGGTAGGCGAGCAGTACTTC. It yields the protein CASSGTLAVGEQYF.

V and J are TRBV7-3 and TRBJ2-5; possibly TRBD2 for D (5 bases). The germline CDR1 and CDR2 sequences are SGHTA and FQGTGA. CDR3 size: 13 residues. Deletions cut 2 bases from V and 1 base from J, with 5 bases between. The CDR3 sequence is CASSLRGQETQYF. DNA of the CDR3: TGTGCCAGCAGCTTACGGGGCCAAGAGACCCAGTACTTC.

The rearrangement uses TRBV21-1 and TRBJ2-5; TRBD1, the table's D call, was not compared with the DNA. TRBV21-1 is a listed pseudogene. CDR3 length equals 16 residues. The CDR3 sequence is CASSKMRTGGGETQYF. The CDR3 coding sequence is TGTGCCAGCAGCAAAATGAGGACAGGGGGCGGTGAGACCCAGTACTTC.

This chain uses TRBV7-2 with TRBJ2-5; 7 bases fit TRBD1. Germline trimming cut 5 bases from V and 2 bases from J; bases unmatched to any gene: 8. From germline, CDR1 is SGHTA and CDR2 FQGNSA. CDR3 length: 15 residues. This CDR3 reads CASSTTTGSQETQYF. The CDR3 DNA reads as TGTGCCAGCAGCACGACGACAGGGAGTCAAGAGACCCAGTACTTC.

The chain employs TRBV2 and TRBJ2-1; 10 bases map to TRBD2. The CDR3 is made up of 14 amino acids. Losses at the gene ends were 9 bases for V and 5 bases for J; bases not matched to a gene: 7. Germline CDR1 SNHLY, CDR2 FYNNEI. This chain's CDR3 is CASGGLADNNEQFF. Written as DNA, the CDR3 is TGTGCCAGTGGCGGACTAGCGGACAACAATGAGCAGTTCTTC.

This sequence joins TRBV7-8 and TRBJ2-1; a weak D match, TRBD2 (5 bases). Germline loops: CDR1 SGHVS, CDR2 FQNEAQ. The CDR3 contains 16 residues. Trimming stripped 4 bases from V and 0 bases from J, with 13 bases between. CDR3 protein: CASSSRGSVSYNEQFF. In nucleotides, the CDR3 is TGTGCCAGCAGCTCAAGAGGGAGCGTCTCCTACAATGAGCAGTTCTTC.

The genes are TRBV7-2 and TRBJ2-5, with D unclear. This CDR3 has 14 residues. V was cut by 5 bases and J by 5 bases, with 15 bases left in between. Germline loops: CDR1 SGHTA, CDR2 FQGNSA. For the CDR3, the DNA is TGTGCCAGCAGCCAACGTTGGGCCCAGGAGACCCAGTACTTC. Its protein is CASSQRWAQETQYF.